This T cell receptor (beta chain) derives from a study of beta chain features in type 1 diabetes. This clone was found a few times. Of the isolated RNA, all was reverse transcribed, and so the sequenced material was expressed TCRB transcripts. Method: immunoSEQ multiplex PCR; TCRdb's copy keeps in-frame clones and lacks some. The sample comprises 330,000 or so clones, around 20% of which are singletons, and approximately 0.043% rests with the top ten. CDR3 length: 13 amino acids. Germline V gene data show CDR1 as SQVTM and CDR2 as ANQGSEA. The V segment lost 6 bases and the J segment 4 bases; nucleotides outside the gene matches: 4. One heparinised blood draw, averaging about 0.11 L, came from each donor. Sorting that relied on CD45RO/CCR7/CD25/CD127/CD95/CD27 yielded CD4+ naive, central memory, regulatory and stem cell-like memory cells. Post-sort purity exceeded 98% for all sorted populations.

The sequencing sample was made of naive CD4+ T cells from blood. The sequence came from a woman in her late teens or twenties in good health. The rearrangement joins TRBV29-1 to TRBJ1-5; TRBD1 agrees at 9 bases. The CDR3, as DNA: TGCAGCGTCGGGACAGGGAAGAATCAGCCCCAGCATTTT. Its protein product is CSVGTGKNQPQHF.